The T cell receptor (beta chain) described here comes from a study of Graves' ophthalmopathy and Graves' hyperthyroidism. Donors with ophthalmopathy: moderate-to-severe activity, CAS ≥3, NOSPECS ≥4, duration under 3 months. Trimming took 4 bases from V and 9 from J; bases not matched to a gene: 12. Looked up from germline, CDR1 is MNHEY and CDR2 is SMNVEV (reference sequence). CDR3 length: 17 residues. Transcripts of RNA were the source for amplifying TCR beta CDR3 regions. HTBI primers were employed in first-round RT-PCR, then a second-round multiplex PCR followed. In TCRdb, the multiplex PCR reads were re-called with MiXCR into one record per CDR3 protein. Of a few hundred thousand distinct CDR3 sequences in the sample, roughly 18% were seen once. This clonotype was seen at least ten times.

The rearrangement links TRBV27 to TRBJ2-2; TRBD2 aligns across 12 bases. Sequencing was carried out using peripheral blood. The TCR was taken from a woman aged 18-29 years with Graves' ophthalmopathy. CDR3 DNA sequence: TGTGCCAGCAGTTCTGGCTCTAGCGGGAGGGCCCAACGGGAGCTGTTTTTT. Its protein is CASSSGSSGRAQRELFF.